This T cell receptor (beta chain) stems from a study of response to subunit inactivated influenza vaccine. The study's findings and limits: The authors offered the suggestion that each seasonal influenza vaccination recruits few new T cells.

This clonotype was detected many times. The antigen remains undetermined. Germline lookup yields CDR1 SGHVS and CDR2 FQNEAQ. Trimming removed 0 bases from V and 1 base from J, with 6 bases in between. The CDR3 is 14 amino acids. In TCRdb, the RT-PCR reads were re-called with MiXCR into one record per CDR3 protein. The data hold about 240,000 distinct CDR3 sequences, with 12% observed a single time. The rearrangement joins TRBV7-8 to TRBJ2-5, with D hard to call. The TCR sequence derives from a man in his fifties who received an inactivated influenza vaccine. The sequences come from non-naive T cells sorted from PBMCs, collected 14 days before vaccination. CDR3 residues: CASSLAAVQETQYF. CDR3 nucleotide sequence: TGTGCCAGCAGCTTAGCGGCAGTCCAAGAGACCCAGTACTTC.